This entry lists 18 T cell receptor beta chains sequenced from one sample in a study of T cell repertoires in cytomegalovirus infection. TCRdb re-analysed the reads in MiXCR, keeping a single row per CDR3 protein. The repertoire holds fewer than 700,000 distinct CDR3 sequences, with 20% to 25% as singletons. Sequenced input: CD8+ T cells from PBMCs. These TCRs come from a human donor in good health (CMV status not recorded). Some clones in this sample may be carry-over from other donors' samples.

This clonotype was found many times. Mismatch with germline at one junction end may stem from a read error. The V call is TRBV7-7, the J call TRBJ2-3; D call uncertain. The germline V gene has CDR1 SSHAT and CDR2 FNYEAQ (reference sequence). CDR3 size: 13 residues. The CDR3 region has the DNA TGTGCTAGCAGCACTTCCCCTTGGGATACGCAGTATTTT. It yields the protein CASSTSPWDTQYF. The complete variable domain, with remaining parts taken from reference TRBV7-7 and TRBJ2-3, reads GAGVSQSPRYKVTKRGQDVTLRCDPISSHATLYWYQQALGQGPEFLTYFNYEAQPDKSGLPSDRFSAERPEGSISTLTIQRTEQRDSAMYRCASSTSPWDTQYFGPGTRLTVL.

This clonotype has just a few counts. V and J are TRBV2 and TRBJ2-5; D is unresolved. Trimming took off 0 bases at V and 3 bases at J, with 11 bases between the two ends. The germline gives CDR1 SNHLY, CDR2 FYNNEI. This CDR3 spans 15 amino acids. The DNA of the CDR3 is TGTGCCAGCAGTGAAGCATACCTAAGGGAAGAGACCCAGTACTTC. Its protein is CASSEAYLREETQYF.

This clonotype was counted ten times or more. The chain uses TRBV28 and TRBJ2-4, with D tentatively TRBD2 (6 bases). CDR1 and CDR2 from the germline V gene are MDHEN and SYDVKM. CDR3 length: 13 amino acids. Deletions cut 6 bases from V and 7 bases from J, with 13 bases between. The CDR3 bases are TGTGCCAGCAGCCACCGACTAGAGAACATTCAGTACTTC. Translated, it gives CASSHRLENIQYF.

This clonotype occurred many times. The gene calls are TRBV28 and TRBJ2-1; no clear D. CDR1 and CDR2 (germline): MDHEN, SYDVKM. This CDR3 spans 19 amino acids. Deletions cut 6 bases from V and 0 bases from J, with 24 bases between. CDR3: CASRESYGRIRHSYNEQFF. CDR3 bases: TGTGCCAGCAGGGAGTCGTATGGACGGATAAGACACTCCTACAATGAGCAGTTCTTC.

There are a few counts of this clonotype. The rearrangement joins TRBV2 to TRBJ1-2, with 7 positions matching TRBD1. V shed 8 bases and J 6 bases; nucleotides not matched to a gene: 6. Germline V gene data show CDR1 as SNHLY and CDR2 as FYNNEI. CDR3 size: 12 residues. This CDR3 reads CASPDRAHGYTF. In DNA form, the CDR3 reads TGTGCCAGCCCCGACAGGGCCCATGGCTACACCTTC.

The sample holds many counts of this clonotype. This sequence joins TRBV7-6 and TRBJ2-7; 7 nucleotides agree with TRBD2. The junction had 17 bases not matched to a gene; V was cut back by 5 bases and J by 7 bases. The CDR3 has 16 residues. Germline-derived CDR1 and CDR2 are SGHVS and FNYEAQ. In DNA, the CDR3 is TGTGCCAGCAGCGGTGGCCTGGGACTCCGGGGAGGGGAGCAGTACTTC. Translation: CASSGGLGLRGGEQYF. The variable domain in full, completed from reference TRBV7-6 and TRBJ2-7, reads GAGVSQSPRYKVTKRGQDVALRCDPISGHVSLYWYRQALGQGPEFLTYFNYEAQQDKSGLPNDRFSAERPEGSISTLTIQRTEQRDSAMYRCASSGGLGLRGGEQYFGPGTRLTVT.

Only a few counts were recorded for this clonotype. J is TRBJ2-1 and V is TRBV12-5; the D is unclear. CDR1 is LGHNT and CDR2 is FRNRAP in the germline V gene. V lost 5 bases and J lost 0, with 17 bases in between. The CDR3 runs 17 residues. CDR3 nucleotide sequence: TGTGCTAGTGGTGGAAGGAAAACCGCCTCCTCCTACAATGAGCAGTTCTTC. It encodes CASGGRKTASSYNEQFF.

This clonotype was counted between two and nine times. This chain connects TRBV2 to TRBJ2-5, with D hard to call. Germline loops: CDR1 SNHLY, CDR2 FYNNEI. The ends were cut back, 1 base at V and 2 bases at J, with 5 bases in the middle. The CDR3 consists of 13 residues. The CDR3 here is CASSEGVQETQYF. The CDR3 DNA is TGTGCCAGCAGTGAAGGGGTTCAAGAGACCCAGTACTTC.

In its sample, this clonotype was seen a few times. The chain links TRBV29-1 to TRBJ2-1; no clear D gene. V was shortened by 3 bases and J by 4 bases, with 10 bases between the two germline ends. Germline V lookup: CDR1 SQVTM, CDR2 ANQGSEA. This CDR3 spans 13 amino acids. The CDR3, as DNA: TGCAGCGTTGAGTATTCTAAATACAATGAGCAGTTCTTC. It encodes CSVEYSKYNEQFF.

The V call is TRBV12-5, the J call TRBJ1-2; D is unresolved. Trimming removed 0 bases from V and 2 bases from J, with 7 bases in between. Germline V gene sequence: CDR1 LGHNT, CDR2 FRNRAP. CDR3 length: 14 amino acids. The CDR3 DNA sequence: TGTGCTAGTGGTTTGGTGCAAGACAACTATGGCTACACCTTC. Amino acid sequence: CASGLVQDNYGYTF.

This clonotype was recorded many times. The gene calls are TRBV6-2 or TRBV6-3 and TRBJ1-1, with a weak D call TRBD1 (6 bases). The V end lost 7 bases, the J end lost 3 bases, and 9 bases lay between the germline ends. Germline CDR1 is MNHEY and CDR2 is SVGEGT. This CDR3 has 12 residues. The CDR3 here is CASKTGYTEAFF. CDR3 DNA: TGTGCCAGCAAGACAGGTTACACTGAAGCTTTCTTT.

This clonotype was counted only a few times. V gene TRBV5-1 combines with J gene TRBJ2-5; a weak D match, TRBD1 (5 bases). The CDR3 is made up of 15 amino acids. V was pared by 4 bases and J by 5 bases, with 18 bases between. Germline V lookup: CDR1 SGHRS, CDR2 YFSETQ. CDR3 sequence (DNA): TGCGCCAGCAGCGTGGGGCAGGGCGAGCTTGAGACCCAGTACTTC. Protein sequence: CASSVGQGELETQYF.

As regards this clonotype: Given a much more abundant clone one base away, this may be a read error. The V gene is TRBV7-6, the J gene TRBJ2-1; 10 bases match TRBD2. This CDR3 has 17 residues. From germline, CDR1 is SGHVS and CDR2 FNYEAQ. Here the CDR3 reads CASCLDISGGLYNEQFF. The CDR3 nucleotides are TGTGCCAGCTGCTTAGATATTAGCGGGGGGTTGTACAATGAGCAGTTCTTC.

This clonotype was detected only a few times. V usage is TRBV5-1 and J usage is TRBJ2-5; 9 bases agree with TRBD2. Germline V gene data show CDR1 as SGHRS and CDR2 as YFSETQ. J gave up 0 bases and V 4 bases, and 7 bases lay outside the gene matches. This CDR3 spans 16 amino acids. This chain's CDR3 is CASSPDAGGYQETQYF. CDR3 DNA: TGCGCCAGCAGCCCGGATGCGGGGGGGTACCAAGAGACCCAGTACTTC.

This clonotype was counted only a few times. The chain uses TRBV6-1 and TRBJ2-2, with D possibly TRBD2 on 6 matching bases. Trimming shortened V by 7 bases and J by 5 bases, and 20 bases separated the two germline ends. CDR1 MNHNS and CDR2 SASEGT come from the germline V gene. The CDR3 is 16 residues long. CDR3 sequence: CASTMTSGVGTGELFF. Written as DNA, the CDR3 is TGTGCCAGCACCATGACGTCGGGGGTAGGGACCGGGGAGCTGTTTTTT.

Many counts were recorded for this clonotype. V is TRBV7-8 and J is TRBJ1-4; 11 bases are shared with TRBD1. This CDR3 has 17 amino acids. Germline V gives CDR1 SGHVS, CDR2 FQNEAQ. V trimming: 0 bases; J trimming: 8 bases; junction bases outside the gene matches: 8. In nucleotides, the CDR3 is TGTGCCAGCAGCTTAGCCGGGACAGGGGGTCTTTACGAAAAACTGTTTTTT. Translating it yields CASSLAGTGGLYEKLFF.

The sample holds a few counts of this clonotype. The genes are TRBV7-2 and TRBJ1-3, with TRBD1 matching over 8 bases. Germline CDR1 reads SGHTA; CDR2 reads FQGNSA. This CDR3 has 15 residues. Unmatched junction bases numbered 6, after V lost 5 bases and J lost 3 bases. CDR3 region: CASSPGGGYGNTIYF. DNA of the CDR3: TGTGCCAGCAGCCCAGGGGGCGGGTATGGAAACACCATATATTTT.

The chain uses TRBV27 and TRBJ2-3, with TRBD2 as a possible D gene (6 bases). This CDR3 contains 17 residues. V was pared by 5 bases and J by 1 base, with 19 bases between. The germline V gene encodes CDR1 MNHEY and CDR2 SMNVEV (reference sequence). The CDR3 spells CASSPLGLRGGTDTQYF. CDR3 nucleotides: TGTGCCAGCAGTCCCCTAGGGTTGCGGGGAGGCACAGATACGCAGTATTTT.